This record covers a single T cell receptor (beta chain). Its target is not known. Germline and junction disagree at one end, which may indicate a read error. Germline V gives CDR1 MDHEN, CDR2 SYDVKM. CDR3 length equals 15 residues. This specimen comes from a study of metastatic and nonmetastatic thyroid tumors. Across the study: Repertoires from blood and tumor or nodule tissue of malignant and benign thyroid patients were compared.

Whole-study findings and limits: When malignant thyroid tumors were compared with benign nodules, TCR beta diversity was reportedly significantly higher in the malignant tumors. This held in both blood and tumor samples.

Authors' processing steps: In papillary thyroid cancer, a distant-metastasis classifier was built using CDR3 differences across clinicopathological groups. TCRdb redid the clone calls on the PCR reads using MiXCR. TCRdb's processing, not the authors' own work, is the source of the V and J calls. The sample contains about 15,000 clones, approximately 30% of which appear only once. Treatment of any kind had been given to no patient before thyroid surgery. The material sequenced was tumor tissue. This sequence was found in a male donor with papillary thyroid cancer or a benign thyroid nodule (not recorded which). Some clones in this sample may be carry-over from other donors' samples. V is TRBV28 and J is TRBJ2-2; 7 positions match TRBD1. The CDR3 coding sequence is TGTGCCAGCGGAAGCGGACAGGCCTTCACCGGGGATCTGTTTTTT. This encodes CASGSGQAFTGDLFF.